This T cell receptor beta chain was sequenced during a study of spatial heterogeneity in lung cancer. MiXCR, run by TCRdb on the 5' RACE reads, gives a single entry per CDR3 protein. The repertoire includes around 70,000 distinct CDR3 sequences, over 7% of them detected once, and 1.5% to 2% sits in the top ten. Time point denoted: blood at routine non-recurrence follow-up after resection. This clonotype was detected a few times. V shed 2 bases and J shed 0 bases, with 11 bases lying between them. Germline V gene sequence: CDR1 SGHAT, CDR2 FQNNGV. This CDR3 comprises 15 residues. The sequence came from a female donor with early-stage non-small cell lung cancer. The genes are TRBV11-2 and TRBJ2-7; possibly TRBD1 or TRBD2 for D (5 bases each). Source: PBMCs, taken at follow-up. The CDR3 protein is CASSLPGAFSYEQYF. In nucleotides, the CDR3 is TGTGCCAGCAGCTTACCCGGGGCCTTCTCCTACGAGCAGTACTTC. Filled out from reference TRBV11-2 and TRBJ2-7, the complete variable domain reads EAGVAQSPRYKIIEKRQSVAFWCNPISGHATLYWYQQILGQGPKLLIQFQNNGVVDDSQLPKDRFSAERLKGVDSTLKIQPAKLEDSAVYLCASSLPGAFSYEQYFGPGTRLTVT.